These T cell receptor beta chains were read from a single sample in a study of blood T cell repertoires in COVID-19. Produced via immunoSEQ multiplex PCR; TCRdb's table is partial and in-frame only. The repertoire holds roughly 340,000 clones, with around 87% as singletons. The sequencing input was PBMCs or T cells enriched from blood (not recorded which). The receptors stem from a man between 35 and 55 years old in a cohort exposed to, infected with or recovered from COVID-19 (not recorded which). Both conserved end residues are part of each CDR3. A D gene is named only where the DNA matches it firmly. A clone size is listed for some rows: how often the clone was seen (once, few, many), or a class if it is expanded.

TRBV5-1	TRBD1	TRBJ1-2	.	TGCGCCAGCAGCATACAGGGGGCACTCTATGGCTACACCTTC	CASSIQGALYGYTF
TRBV7-9	.	TRBJ2-7	.	TGTGCCAGCAGCTCCCAGCGGGCGAGACGCGAGCAGTACTTC	CASSSQRARREQYF
TRBV27	.	TRBJ1-5	.	TGTGCCAGCAGTTTCATGGGGGCCGGCAATCAGCCCCAGCATTTT	CASSFMGAGNQPQHF
TRBV6-2/TRBV6-3	.	TRBJ1-1	.	TGTGCCAGCAGTCCAACAATGACAGTTAACACTGAAGCTTTCTTT	CASSPTMTVNTEAFF
TRBV28	TRBD1	TRBJ2-7	.	TGTGCCAGCAGTTCCCCCGGGACAGGGGCCTACGAGCAGTACTTC	CASSSPGTGAYEQYF
TRBV6-5	TRBD2	TRBJ2-1	.	TGTGCCAGCAGTTTCGGGGGGAGCTCCTACAATGAGCAGTTCTTC	CASSFGGSSYNEQFF
TRBV19	TRBD2	TRBJ2-1	few	TGTGCCAGTAGTTTTACTAGCGGTCGCAGCTCCTACAATGAGCAGTTCTTC	CASSFTSGRSSYNEQFF
TRBV5-5	.	TRBJ2-1	.	TGTGCCAGCAGCTTGTCAGGCAGATCCTACAATGAGCAGTTCTTC	CASSLSGRSYNEQFF
TRBV5-4	.	TRBJ2-2	.	TGTGCCAGCAGCTTGGGGGGAGACCACACCGGGGAGCTGTTTTTT	CASSLGGDHTGELFF
TRBV15	TRBD1	TRBJ2-1	.	TGTGCCACCAGCACCTCCGACAGGGCCGGTCGCAATGAGCAGTTCTTC	CATSTSDRAGRNEQFF
TRBV7-9	.	TRBJ2-6	.	TGTGCCAGCAGCTTATTTCTCTCTGGGGCCAACGTCCTGACTTTC	CASSLFLSGANVLTF
TRBV7-9	.	TRBJ2-5	.	TGTGCCAGCAGCTTCGTAGAGCGAGAGACCCAGTACTTC	CASSFVERETQYF
TRBV3-1/TRBV3-2	TRBD2	TRBJ2-3	.	TGTGCCAGCAGCCACACCCGAACGACTAGCGGGAGAAACACAGATACGCAGTATTTT	CASSHTRTTSGRNTDTQYF
TRBV5-8	TRBD1	TRBJ2-7	.	TGTGCCAGCAGGGATCGACAGGGGGACTACGAGCAGTACTTC	CASRDRQGDYEQYF
TRBV4-1	TRBD1	TRBJ2-1	once	TGCGCCAGCAGCCGTGACAGGGGGCCTTACAATGAGCAGTTCTTC	CASSRDRGPYNEQFF
TRBV3-1/TRBV3-2	.	TRBJ1-5	.	TGTGCCAGCAGCCAAAGCCGGGATCAGCCCCAGCATTTT	CASSQSRDQPQHF
TRBV18	TRBD2	TRBJ2-3	.	TGTGCCAGCTCACCACGCCTAGCGGGTGATACGCAGTATTTT	CASSPRLAGDTQYF
TRBV7-9	.	TRBJ1-1	.	TGTGCCAGCAGCTTTTACGCCAGGGACACTGAAGCTTTCTTT	CASSFYARDTEAFF
TRBV20-1	TRBD2	TRBJ2-1	.	TGCAGTGCTAGGGCGGGGGTTGAGCAGTTCTTC	CSARAGVEQFF
TRBV10-3	.	TRBJ2-3	once	TGTGCCATCAGTAGGACTGAGGATACGCAGTATTTT	CAISRTEDTQYF
TRBV27	.	TRBJ1-2	.	TGTGCCAGCACCTCCACGGGGGGAACGGGTGGCTACACCTTC	CASTSTGGTGGYTF
TRBV5-1	TRBD1	TRBJ2-7	.	TGCGCCAGCAGCTTGGTCGGACAGGAACACGAGCAGTACTTC	CASSLVGQEHEQYF
TRBV6-4	.	TRBJ2-1	once	TGTGCCAGCAGTACGGCAGCGAACTACAATGAGCAGTTCTTC	CASSTAANYNEQFF
TRBV4-2	TRBD1	TRBJ1-4	few	TGTGCCAGCAGCCAATCAGACAGGGGGCCTAATGAAAAACTGTTTTTT	CASSQSDRGPNEKLFF
TRBV6-2/TRBV6-3	TRBD2	TRBJ2-3	.	TGTGCCAGCAGCCACGACTCTAGCGGGAGGACCACAGATACGCAGTATTTT	CASSHDSSGRTTDTQYF